These 9 T cell receptor beta chains share one sample of origin, sequenced in a study of esophageal squamous cell carcinoma under preoperative chemotherapy. TCRdb redid the calling of the PCR reads with MiXCR, one entry per CDR3 protein. The sample yields around 9,800 distinct CDR3 sequences, about 63% seen once. Specified time point: after preoperative PTX-NDP chemotherapy. This sample was gathered from a patient given preoperative chemotherapy. These receptors were taken from a human donor with esophageal squamous cell carcinoma. The donor label of this sample is uncertain.

The gene calls are TRBV7-9 and TRBJ2-1, with TRBD2 identical over 13 bases. This CDR3 region has 18 residues. Germline CDR1 is SEHNR and CDR2 is FQNEAQ (reference sequence). J lost 4 bases, V lost 1 base, and 7 bases had no gene match. This chain's CDR3 is CASSLDEPGLAGYNEQFF. The CDR3 DNA reads as TGTGCCAGCAGCTTAGACGAACCGGGACTAGCGGGATACAATGAGCAGTTCTTC.

DNA of the CDR3: TGTGCCAGCAGGAGGGGGGTGGGAGAGACCCAGTACTTC. This codes for CASRRGVGETQYF. V gene TRBV6-1 combines with J gene TRBJ2-5; D assignment may be TRBD1 or TRBD2 (6 bases each). The CDR3 sequence is 13 residues long. Germline CDR1 MNHNS, CDR2 SASEGT. Trimming stripped 6 bases from V and 4 bases from J, with 12 bases between.

This clonotype was found many times. The CDR3 spells CASSPGGTQYF. The CDR3, as DNA: TGTGCCAGCAGCCCGGGGGGGACCCAGTACTTC. This chain joins TRBV11-3 and TRBJ2-5; 7 positions agree with TRBD2. CDR3 length equals 11 residues. Looked up from germline, CDR1 is SGHNT and CDR2 is YENEEA. V shed 5 bases and J 7 bases; nucleotides not matched to a gene: 1. Drawing the rest from reference TRBV11-3 and TRBJ2-5, the complete variable domain is EAGVVQSPRYKIIEKKQPVAFWCNPISGHNTLYWYLQNLGQGPELLIRYENEEAVDDSQLPKDRFSAERLKGVDSTLKIQPAELGDSAVYLCASSPGGTQYFGPGTRLLVL.

As DNA, the CDR3 is TGTGCCAGCAGTGAAGGAAGGGGGACAGGCACAGATACGCAGTATTTT. Amino acid sequence: CASSEGRGTGTDTQYF. This chain connects TRBV6-1 to TRBJ2-3, with 7 bases fitting TRBD1. The CDR3 extends over 16 amino acids. CDR1 and CDR2 from the germline V gene are MNHNS and SASEGT. With V trimmed by 1 base and J by 1 base, 5 bases remained unmatched.

For the CDR3, the DNA is TGTGCCAGCAGTATCCTCTACGAGCAGTTCTTC. Residues: CASSILYEQFF. J is TRBJ2-1 and V is TRBV12-3 or TRBV12-4; D remains ambiguous. V lost 5 bases and J 10 bases, leaving 9 bases between the germline ends. The CDR3 totals 11 residues.

The J gene is TRBJ2-3, the V gene TRBV6-1; D might be TRBD1 (6 bases). The DNA end lines up better with TRBJ2-1; the J call may be wrong. Germline values: CDR1 MNHNS, CDR2 SASEGT. This CDR3 region has 13 residues. This CDR3 is CASGGRERETQFF. DNA for the CDR3: TGTGCCAGCGGGGGCCGTGAGCGAGAGACCCAGTTCTTC.

V usage is TRBV7-6 and J usage is TRBJ2-1; D is uncertain. V lost 1 base and J 10 bases, leaving 8 bases between the germline ends. Germline V gene sequence: CDR1 SGHVS, CDR2 FNYEAQ. CDR3 size: 12 residues. Here the CDR3 reads CASSLESGEQFF. The CDR3 DNA is TGTGCCAGCAGCTTAGAGTCTGGCGAGCAGTTCTTC.

The V and J genes are TRBV10-3 and TRBJ1-2; D perhaps matches TRBD1 (6 bases). CDR1 ENHRY and CDR2 SYGVKD come from the germline V gene. Trimming pared 10 bases from V and 1 base from J, leaving 13 bases between. The length of the CDR3 is 13 residues. The CDR3 DNA reads as TGTGCCACCCAAAGGACAGTTAACTATGGCTACACCTTC. Translating it yields CATQRTVNYGYTF.

By frequency in the sample, this clonotype is medium-sized (0.01 to 0.1%). This chain's CDR3 is CATLAGESDTQYF. The DNA for the CDR3 is TGTGCCACCCTAGCGGGAGAATCAGATACGCAGTATTTT. This chain connects TRBV10-3 to TRBJ2-3; 10 positions match TRBD2. The CDR3 extends over 13 amino acids. V was pared by 10 bases and J by 4 bases, with 5 bases of the junction left unmatched. Germline-derived CDR1 and CDR2 are ENHRY and SYGVKD.